The 9 T cell receptor beta chains below were found in one sample sequenced in a study of radiotherapy plus CTLA-4 blockade in lung cancer (dated by TCRdb to 2016 to 2019). Library preparation employed the immunoSEQ multiplex PCR assay. TCRdb's version of the immuneACCESS table is confined to in-frame rearrangements and falls short of the full clone set. An unresolved V gene accounts for under half of the shortfall where checked; the remainder is of unknown origin. This sample lists 14,000 to 15,000 clones; about two thirds were detected once. The ten largest clones capture roughly 46% of the sample. This specimen was peripheral blood, taken from a patient treated with radiotherapy plus ipilimumab. These receptors were taken from a human donor with non-small cell lung cancer whose response to radiotherapy plus ipilimumab could not be evaluated.

The V gene is TRBV5-1, the J gene TRBJ2-5; 12 bases match TRBD2. Germline V gives CDR1 SGHRS, CDR2 YFSETQ. The CDR3 has 16 residues. V lost 5 bases, J lost 2 bases, and 7 bases stayed unmatched. CDR3 coding DNA: TGCGCCAGCAGACCCGGGACTAGCGGGTCACAAGAGACCCAGTACTTC. Its protein is CASRPGTSGSQETQYF.

V and J are TRBV6-1 and TRBJ1-5, with D perhaps matching TRBD1 (5 bases). This CDR3 region has 12 residues. V lost 6 bases and J 4 bases, leaving 7 bases between the germline ends. The germline gives CDR1 MNHNS, CDR2 SASEGT. CDR3 sequence: CASSRDNQPQHF. CDR3 nucleotides: TGTGCCAGCAGCAGGGATAATCAGCCCCAGCATTTT.

Here the CDR3 DNA reads TGTGCCAGCAGTCCTCAGGGATGGGAGACCCAGTACTTC. It encodes CASSPQGWETQYF. The chain is built from TRBV27 and TRBJ2-5; a weak D match, TRBD1 (5 bases). Trimming pared 5 bases from V and 5 bases from J, leaving 12 bases between. Looked up from germline, CDR1 is MNHEY and CDR2 is SMNVEV (reference sequence). This CDR3 is built from 13 residues.

The gene calls are TRBV29-1 and TRBJ2-2; 8 positions match TRBD2. With 7 bases clipped from V and 5 bases from J, the junction kept 18 bases outside the gene matches. The CDR3 loop spans 17 amino acids. Germline lookup yields CDR1 SQVTM and CDR2 ANQGSEA. This CDR3 reads CSAAGFPGLVGTGELFF. DNA for the CDR3: TGCAGCGCGGCTGGTTTCCCGGGACTAGTAGGAACCGGGGAGCTGTTTTTT.

The chain carries TRBV2 and TRBJ1-1; TRBD1 agrees at 11 bases. CDR3 size: 17 residues. Germline-derived CDR1 and CDR2 are SNHLY and FYNNEI. V lost 5 bases to trimming and J lost 5 bases; unmatched junction nucleotides: 13. In DNA, the CDR3 is TGTGCCAGCAGTTACACTAGGACAGGGGGCCGGGGGACTGAAGCTTTCTTT. Protein: CASSYTRTGGRGTEAFF.

The chain links TRBV7-9 to TRBJ2-3, with 7 bases fitting TRBD2. The CDR3 contains 13 residues. Germline values: CDR1 SEHNR, CDR2 FQNEAQ (reference sequence). Germline trimming cut 5 bases from V and 4 bases from J; bases unmatched to any gene: 3. The CDR3 DNA is TGTGCCAGCAGCGCGGCGGGGGCAGATACGCAGTATTTT. This gives the protein CASSAAGADTQYF.

This clone was detected a few times. The genes are TRBV18 and TRBJ2-1; maybe TRBD1 (6 bases). Trimming stripped 6 bases from V and 10 bases from J, with 10 bases between. CDR1 is KGHSH and CDR2 is LQKENI in the germline V gene. The CDR3 runs to 11 residues. CDR3 bases: TGTGCCAGCTCCCAGGGGACGGAGCAGTTCTTC. It codes for CASSQGTEQFF.

The table lists this clone with a count of one. CDR3 region: CASSPPSDRASEKLFF. The CDR3 DNA sequence: TGTGCCAGCAGCCCACCCTCGGACAGGGCAAGTGAAAAACTGTTTTTT. The V call is TRBV14, the J call TRBJ1-4, with 8 positions matching TRBD1. CDR3 length: 16 residues. V lost 4 bases, J lost 7 bases, and 11 bases stayed unmatched. Germline V gene data show CDR1 as SGHDN and CDR2 as FVKESK.

This clone showed up just a few times. V gene TRBV5-1 combines with J gene TRBJ1-3; no reliable D call. The V gene's germline CDR1 is SGHRS and CDR2 YFSETQ. V was trimmed by 4 bases and J by 7 bases, leaving 18 bases between them. The CDR3 is made up of 15 amino acids. The CDR3 coding sequence is TGCGCCAGCAGCCTCCCCGAGGGATTGGGGAACACCATATATTTT. This gives the protein CASSLPEGLGNTIYF.